This T cell receptor beta chain stems from a study of vaccination and CD4 T cells after COVID-19. As for the study in general: At a median around 65 days (range 14 to 241) after dose two, post-vaccine samples were obtained.

Treatment here: roughly ten-day PBMC culture with coronavirus spike peptide pools or control peptides (ViraFEST assay). An Oncomine TCR Beta short-read assay was used to sequence the DNA from cultured CD4+ T cells. Each CDR3 protein is one row after TCRdb ran MiXCR on the PCR reads. The sample consists of approximately 12,000 distinct CDR3 sequences, approximately 52% of them appearing once. For this clonotype: The antigen is unknown.

CDR1 is SGHAT, CDR2 FQNNGV, per germline. The V end was cut by 4 bases, the J end by 8 bases, with 8 bases between. CDR3 length: 11 amino acids. The receptor was derived from a human donor who had recovered from COVID-19. The chain joins TRBV11-2 to TRBJ1-2; the D gene is possibly TRBD1 (5 bases). Sequenced: CD4+ T cells from blood, cultured in vitro. CDR3 sequence: CASSSKGGYTF. The CDR3 nucleotides read TGTGCCAGCAGCTCCAAGGGGGGCTACACCTTC.